These T cell receptor beta chains were read from a single sample in a study of T cell responses to AZD1222 COVID-19 vaccine. Generated by immunoSEQ multiplex PCR, the TCRdb table keeps only in-frame clones and is missing some. The sample lists 170,000 or so clones, around nine tenths occurring once. Specimen: peripheral blood, collected on day 0 of AZD1222 vaccination. These receptors were taken from an adult in good health. CDR3s include the opening cysteine and the closing phenylalanine or tryptophan. D genes are given only for firm matches. Clone size is given for some rows only: seen once, a few or many times, or a class if the clone is expanded.

len	v_gene	d_gene	abundance	j_gene	CDR3aa	CDR3nt
11	TRBV6-4	.	.	TRBJ2-3	CATGTSDTQYF	TGTGCCACCGGGACATCGGATACGCAGTATTTT
12	TRBV12-3/TRBV12-4	.	.	TRBJ2-5	CASSHDGRTQYF	TGTGCCAGCAGCCACGACGGGAGGACCCAGTACTTC
12	TRBV11-2	.	.	TRBJ2-3	CASSVLADTQYF	TGTGCCAGCAGCGTCCTTGCCGATACGCAGTATTTT
13	TRBV9	.	.	TRBJ2-2	CASSVKNTGELFF	TGTGCCAGCAGCGTTAAGAACACCGGGGAGCTGTTTTTT
14	TRBV19	.	.	TRBJ2-7	CASSAGASSYEQYF	TGTGCCAGTAGTGCAGGAGCTTCATCCTACGAGCAGTACTTC
13	TRBV6-5	TRBD2	.	TRBJ2-1	CASSQGLAGGRFF	TGTGCCAGCAGTCAGGGACTAGCGGGGGGCCGGTTCTTC
12	TRBV24-1	.	.	TRBJ1-1	CATSGPNTEAFF	TGTGCCACCAGTGGCCCGAACACTGAAGCTTTCTTT
15	TRBV6-1	TRBD2	.	TRBJ2-1	CASSEEGGEYNEQFF	TGTGCCAGCAGTGAAGAGGGAGGGGAATACAATGAGCAGTTCTTC
16	TRBV29-1	.	few	TRBJ2-1	CSVEPPDREAYNEQFF	TGCAGCGTTGAGCCCCCCGACAGGGAGGCCTACAATGAGCAGTTCTTC
14	TRBV5-1	.	.	TRBJ1-1	CASRTGTVDTEAFF	TGCGCCAGCAGGACCGGGACTGTGGACACTGAAGCTTTCTTT
14	TRBV6-5	TRBD1	once	TRBJ1-5	CASSSRGPYQPQHF	TGTGCCAGCAGTTCCAGGGGGCCCTATCAGCCCCAGCATTTT
15	TRBV28	.	many	TRBJ1-5	CASRGYSQGNQPQHF	TGTGCCAGCAGGGGTTACAGTCAGGGCAATCAGCCCCAGCATTTT
13	TRBV6-5	.	.	TRBJ1-5	CASRGVGNQPQHF	TGTGCCAGCCGAGGGGTTGGCAATCAGCCCCAGCATTTT
15	TRBV24-1	TRBD2	.	TRBJ2-1	CATSDLQGGRDEQFF	TGTGCCACCAGTGATTTGCAGGGAGGGAGGGATGAGCAGTTCTTC
13	TRBV6-6	TRBD1	.	TRBJ1-2	CASRKTGAGGYTF	TGTGCCAGCAGGAAGACAGGGGCCGGGGGCTACACCTTC
15	TRBV6-5	TRBD2	.	TRBJ2-5	CASRVAGGNQETQYF	TGTGCCAGCAGGGTAGCGGGGGGAAACCAAGAGACCCAGTACTTC
16	TRBV5-1	.	.	TRBJ1-2	CASSLAGGTVDYGYTF	TGCGCCAGCAGCTTGGCCGGTGGGACGGTGGACTATGGCTACACCTTC
14	TRBV27	.	.	TRBJ1-2	CASSGGPHWSGYTF	TGTGCCAGCAGCGGGGGGCCTCACTGGTCCGGCTACACCTTC
17	TRBV28	.	.	TRBJ1-1	CASSLLGGAWGPREAFF	TGTGCCAGCAGTTTATTGGGGGGCGCTTGGGGACCTCGTGAAGCTTTCTTT
20	TRBV2	.	.	TRBJ1-5	CASSAHARRAGSNSNQPQHF	TGTGCCAGCAGCGCGCACGCCCGACGGGCGGGTTCAAATAGCAATCAGCCCCAGCATTTT
14	TRBV28	.	.	TRBJ2-5	CASSLQGGPETQYF	TGTGCCAGCAGTTTACAGGGGGGCCCAGAGACCCAGTACTTC
13	TRBV14	.	.	TRBJ1-1	CASSRSRDTEAFF	TGTGCCAGCAGCCGAAGCAGGGACACTGAAGCTTTCTTT
14	TRBV10-1	.	.	TRBJ1-5	CASTAENSNQPQHF	TGCGCCAGCACGGCAGAGAATAGCAATCAGCCCCAGCATTTT
13	TRBV28	.	.	TRBJ2-7	CASSLSIDLEQYF	TGTGCCAGCAGTTTATCGATAGATCTCGAGCAGTACTTC
13	TRBV24-1	.	.	TRBJ2-2	CATSGGGTGELFF	TGTGCCACCAGTGGAGGTGGAACCGGGGAGCTGTTTTTT
13	TRBV19	.	.	TRBJ2-2	CASSRQNTGELFF	TGTGCCAGTAGTAGACAGAACACCGGGGAGCTGTTTTTT
15	TRBV7-2	TRBD2	.	TRBJ2-7	CASSLGGGEWDEQYF	TGTGCCAGCAGCTTAGGCGGGGGAGAATGGGACGAGCAGTACTTC
16	TRBV4-3	TRBD1	.	TRBJ1-3	CASSPEPQGAGNTIYF	TGCGCCAGCAGCCCAGAGCCGCAGGGGGCTGGAAACACCATATATTTT
18	TRBV15	TRBD2	.	TRBJ2-4	CATSSRTSGGLAKNIQYF	TGTGCCACCAGCTCTAGGACTAGCGGGGGGTTAGCCAAAAACATTCAGTACTTC
16	TRBV6-2/TRBV6-3	TRBD2	.	TRBJ2-3	CASSSWTRLSTDTQYF	TGTGCCAGCAGTTCCTGGACTAGACTGAGCACAGATACGCAGTATTTT
15	TRBV19	TRBD1	.	TRBJ1-2	CASSSLAGTGYGYTF	TGTGCCAGTAGTTCCCTAGCAGGGACAGGCTATGGCTACACCTTC
12	TRBV18	.	.	TRBJ2-3	CASSREGDTQYF	TGTGCCAGCTCTCGGGAAGGAGATACGCAGTATTTT
15	TRBV10-3	TRBD1	.	TRBJ2-7	CAISSHPTGTYEQYF	TGTGCCATCAGTTCCCACCCGACAGGGACCTACGAGCAGTACTTC
15	TRBV11-2	.	.	TRBJ1-5	CASSLGDTSNQPQHF	TGTGCCAGCAGCTTGGGGGACACAAGCAATCAGCCCCAGCATTTT
18	TRBV9	TRBD1	.	TRBJ1-1	CASSAEQGRKTLNTEAFF	TGTGCCAGCAGCGCCGAACAGGGGCGAAAAACCCTGAACACTGAAGCTTTCTTT
14	TRBV18	TRBD1	.	TRBJ1-5	CASSPGQVNQPQHF	TGTGCCAGCTCACCGGGACAGGTGAATCAGCCCCAGCATTTT
15	TRBV19	.	.	TRBJ1-5	CASSIRRTDAQPQHF	TGTGCCAGTAGTATTAGGCGGACAGACGCTCAGCCCCAGCATTTT
13	TRBV12-3/TRBV12-4	.	.	TRBJ2-4	CASSVQDKNIQYF	TGTGCCAGCAGTGTGCAGGACAAAAACATTCAGTACTTC
13	TRBV6-5	.	.	TRBJ1-5	CASSHRVFQPQHF	TGTGCCAGCAGCCACAGGGTGTTTCAGCCCCAGCATTTT
15	TRBV4-3	TRBD1	.	TRBJ1-5	CASSQEGQGRQPQHF	TGCGCCAGCAGCCAGGAAGGACAGGGAAGGCAGCCCCAGCATTTT
15	TRBV5-8	TRBD1	.	TRBJ2-1	CASSPRGQGYNEQFF	TGTGCCAGCAGCCCCAGGGGACAGGGGTACAATGAGCAGTTCTTC
16	TRBV7-9	.	once	TRBJ2-2	CASRNPLGQGNRELFF	TGTGCCAGCAGAAATCCTCTGGGGCAGGGCAACCGGGAGCTGTTTTTT
14	TRBV11-1	.	.	TRBJ1-5	CASSSQGRDQPQHF	TGTGCCAGCAGCTCGCAGGGGAGAGATCAGCCCCAGCATTTT
16	TRBV19	.	once	TRBJ2-6	CASSRRGNSGANVLTF	TGTGCCAGTAGTCGTAGGGGGAACTCTGGGGCCAACGTCCTGACTTTC
14	TRBV4-1	TRBD1	.	TRBJ1-6	CASSRGQGEAPLHF	TGCGCCAGCAGCCGAGGACAGGGAGAGGCACCCCTCCACTTT
16	TRBV19	.	once	TRBJ1-5	CASSIGSGLADQPQHF	TGTGCCAGTAGTATAGGTTCGGGACTTGCGGATCAGCCCCAGCATTTT
12	TRBV27	.	.	TRBJ2-1	CASSRVGNEQFF	TGTGCCAGCAGCCGGGTCGGTAATGAGCAGTTCTTC
14	TRBV6-5	TRBD1	.	TRBJ1-5	CASSQQGINQPQHF	TGTGCCAGCAGTCAACAGGGGATAAATCAGCCCCAGCATTTT
15	TRBV30	.	once	TRBJ1-5	CAWSSETHSNQPQHF	TGTGCCTGGAGTTCAGAGACTCATAGCAATCAGCCCCAGCATTTT
17	TRBV6-1	TRBD1	once	TRBJ2-7	CASSEAGQGVISYEQYF	TGTGCCAGCAGTGAAGCTGGACAGGGAGTCATCTCCTACGAGCAGTACTTC
15	TRBV5-1	.	.	TRBJ2-6	CASSFEGAGANVLTF	TGCGCCAGCAGCTTCGAGGGGGCTGGGGCCAACGTCCTGACTTTC
15	TRBV7-2	.	.	TRBJ2-7	CASRNPTGRTYEQYF	TGTGCCAGCAGGAATCCGACGGGACGAACCTACGAGCAGTACTTC
15	TRBV4-1	.	.	TRBJ2-7	CASSQDQDSSYEQYF	TGCGCCAGCAGCCAAGATCAGGACAGCTCCTACGAGCAGTACTTC
17	TRBV27	TRBD1	.	TRBJ1-6	CASSLYPLGRGNSPLHF	TGTGCCAGCAGTTTATACCCCTTGGGCAGGGGGAATTCACCCCTCCACTTT